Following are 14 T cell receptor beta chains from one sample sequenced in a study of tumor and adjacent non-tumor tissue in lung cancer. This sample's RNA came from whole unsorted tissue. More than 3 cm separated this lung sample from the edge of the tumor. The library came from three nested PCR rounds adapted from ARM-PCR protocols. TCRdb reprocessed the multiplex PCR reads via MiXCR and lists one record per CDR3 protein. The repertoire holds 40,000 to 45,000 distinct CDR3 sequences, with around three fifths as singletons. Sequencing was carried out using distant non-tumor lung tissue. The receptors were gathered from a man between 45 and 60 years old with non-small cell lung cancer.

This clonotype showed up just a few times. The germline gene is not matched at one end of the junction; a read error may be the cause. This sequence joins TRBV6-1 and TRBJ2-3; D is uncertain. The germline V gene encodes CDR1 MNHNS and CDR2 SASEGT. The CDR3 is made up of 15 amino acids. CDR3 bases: TGTGCCAGCAGTGATAGTGGGATAAGCACAGATATGCAGTATTTT. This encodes CASSDSGISTDMQYF.

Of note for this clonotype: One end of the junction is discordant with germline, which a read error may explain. The CDR3: CASGSTRASGGLVQEIQYF. CDR3 nucleotide sequence: TGTGCTAGCGGCAGTACCCGGGCTAGCGGGGGGCTGGTACAAGAGATCCAGTACTTC. The chain joins TRBV7-9 to TRBJ2-5, with 11 bases identical to TRBD2. The CDR3 contains 19 residues. Looked up from germline, CDR1 is SEHNR and CDR2 is FQNEAQ (reference sequence).

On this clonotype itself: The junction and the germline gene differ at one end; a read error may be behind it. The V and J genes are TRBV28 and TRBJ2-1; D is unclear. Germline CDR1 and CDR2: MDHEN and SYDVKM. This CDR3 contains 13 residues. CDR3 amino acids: CASSHPLDDEQFF. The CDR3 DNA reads TGTGCCAGCAGTCATCCCTTAGACGATGAGCAGTTCTTT.

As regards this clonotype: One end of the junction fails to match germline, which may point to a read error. Here the CDR3 DNA reads TGCACTAGCAGCATCGGACCGGGAAGAGGTAATGAGCAGTTCTTC. It translates to CTSSIGPGRGNEQFF. This chain uses TRBV5-4 with TRBJ2-1, with TRBD2 as a possible D gene (6 bases). The CDR3 contains 15 residues. The germline V gene has CDR1 SGHNT and CDR2 YYREEE (reference sequence).

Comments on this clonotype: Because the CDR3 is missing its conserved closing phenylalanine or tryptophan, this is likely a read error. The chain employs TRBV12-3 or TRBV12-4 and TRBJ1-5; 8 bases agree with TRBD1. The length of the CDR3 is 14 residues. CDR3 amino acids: CGRRQGAPGQPQHL. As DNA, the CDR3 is TGTGGCAGGAGGCAGGGGGCGCCGGGTCAGCCCCAGCATCTT.

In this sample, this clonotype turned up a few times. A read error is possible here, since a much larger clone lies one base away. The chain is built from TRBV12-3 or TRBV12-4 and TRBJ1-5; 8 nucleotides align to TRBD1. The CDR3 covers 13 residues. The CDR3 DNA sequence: TGTGACAGCAGTTTAGACAGGGGCCAGCCCCAGCATTTT. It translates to CDSSLDRGQPQHF.

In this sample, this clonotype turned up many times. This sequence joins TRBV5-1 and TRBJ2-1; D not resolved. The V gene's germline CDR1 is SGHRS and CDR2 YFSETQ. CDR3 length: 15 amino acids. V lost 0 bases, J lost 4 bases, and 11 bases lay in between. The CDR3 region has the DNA TGCGCCAGCAGCTTGGTCGGAGATAGTTACAATGAGCAGTTCTTC. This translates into CASSLVGDSYNEQFF.

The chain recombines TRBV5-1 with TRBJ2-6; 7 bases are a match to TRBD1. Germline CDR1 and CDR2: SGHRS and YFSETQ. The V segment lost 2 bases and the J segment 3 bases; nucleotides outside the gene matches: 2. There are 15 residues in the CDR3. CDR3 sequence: CASSFNRGGANVLTF. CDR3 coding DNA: TGCGCCAGCAGCTTTAACAGGGGTGGGGCCAACGTCCTGACTTTC.

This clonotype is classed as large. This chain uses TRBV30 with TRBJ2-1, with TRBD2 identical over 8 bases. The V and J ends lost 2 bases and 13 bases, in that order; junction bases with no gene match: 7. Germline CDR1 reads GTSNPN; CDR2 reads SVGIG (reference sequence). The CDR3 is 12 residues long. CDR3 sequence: CAWSPQRERQFF. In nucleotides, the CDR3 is TGTGCCTGGAGTCCCCAGCGGGAGAGACAGTTCTTC.

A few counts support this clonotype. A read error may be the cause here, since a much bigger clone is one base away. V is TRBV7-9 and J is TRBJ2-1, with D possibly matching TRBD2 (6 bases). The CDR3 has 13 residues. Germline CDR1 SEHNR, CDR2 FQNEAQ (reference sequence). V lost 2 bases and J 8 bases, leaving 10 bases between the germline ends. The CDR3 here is CASSLSREDEQFF. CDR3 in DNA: TGTGCCAGCAGCTTAAGCAGGGAGGATGAGCAGTTCTTC.

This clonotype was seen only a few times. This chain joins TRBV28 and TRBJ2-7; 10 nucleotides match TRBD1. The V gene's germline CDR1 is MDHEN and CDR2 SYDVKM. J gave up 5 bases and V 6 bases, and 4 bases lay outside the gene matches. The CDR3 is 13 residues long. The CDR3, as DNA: TGTGCCAGCAGGCGGGACAGGGGTCACGAGCAGTACTTC. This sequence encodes CASRRDRGHEQYF.

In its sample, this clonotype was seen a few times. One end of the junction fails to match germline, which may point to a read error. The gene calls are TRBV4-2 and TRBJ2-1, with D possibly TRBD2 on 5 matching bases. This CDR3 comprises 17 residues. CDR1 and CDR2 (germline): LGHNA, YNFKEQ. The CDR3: CTSSPFQREKVSDEQFF. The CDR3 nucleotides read TGTACCAGCAGCCCCTTCCAGAGGGAGAAAGTATCGGATGAGCAGTTCTTC.

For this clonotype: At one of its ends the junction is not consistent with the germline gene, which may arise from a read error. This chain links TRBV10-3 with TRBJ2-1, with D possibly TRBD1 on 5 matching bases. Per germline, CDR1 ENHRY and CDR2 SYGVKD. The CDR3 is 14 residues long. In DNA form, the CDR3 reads TGTACCATCAGTGAGTCACAGGACTACAATGAGCAGTTCTTC. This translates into CTISESQDYNEQFF.

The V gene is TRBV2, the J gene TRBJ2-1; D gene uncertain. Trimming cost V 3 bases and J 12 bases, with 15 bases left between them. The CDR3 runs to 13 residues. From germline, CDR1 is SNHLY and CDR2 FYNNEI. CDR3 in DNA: TGTGCCAGCAGTGATGGGTTAGCCCTCGGGCAGTTCTTC. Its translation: CASSDGLALGQFF.